The rows below give T cell receptor beta chains drawn from one sample of a study of CD8 T cells in Susac syndrome. TCRdb reprocessed the immunoSEQ multiplex PCR reads with MiXCR, giving one entry per CDR3 protein. The repertoire holds 160,000 or so distinct CDR3 sequences, with approximately 93% as singletons. Sequenced: CD4+ T cells from PBMCs. The origin of the receptors is a human donor with multiple sclerosis. The CDR3 runs from the conserved cysteine through the conserved F or W. The order of the fields is V gene, clone size, D gene, J gene, CDR3 DNA, CDR3 protein. D genes are given only for firm matches. Some rows mark clone size as missing; the rest say once, few, many or name a class of expanded clone.

V gene: TRBV3-1; clone size: -; D gene: -; J gene: TRBJ1-3; CDR3 DNA: TGTGCCAGCAGCAGACAGTCTTGGGGAAACACCATATATTTT; CDR3 protein: CASSRQSWGNTIYF
V gene: TRBV24-1; clone size: -; D gene: -; J gene: TRBJ2-2; CDR3 DNA: TGTGCCACCAGGGACAGCTCCGGCGGGGAGCTGTTTTTT; CDR3 protein: CATRDSSGGELFF
V gene: TRBV20-1; clone size: -; D gene: TRBD1; J gene: TRBJ2-7; CDR3 DNA: TGCAGTGCTGCGGACAGGGTCTCACCCGAGCAGTACTTC; CDR3 protein: CSAADRVSPEQYF
V gene: TRBV7-2; clone size: -; D gene: -; J gene: TRBJ1-1; CDR3 DNA: TGTGCCAGCAGCCTTGGACACAACACTGAAGCTTTCTTT; CDR3 protein: CASSLGHNTEAFF
V gene: TRBV6-5; clone size: -; D gene: -; J gene: TRBJ2-5; CDR3 DNA: TGTGCCAGCAGTGGGTCAGAACAAGAGACCCAGTACTTC; CDR3 protein: CASSGSEQETQYF
V gene: TRBV2; clone size: -; D gene: TRBD1; J gene: TRBJ1-4; CDR3 DNA: TGTGCCAGCAGTGAAGGCGGGACAGGTTTTTATGAAAAACTGTTTTTT; CDR3 protein: CASSEGGTGFYEKLFF
V gene: TRBV4-1; clone size: -; D gene: -; J gene: TRBJ1-1; CDR3 DNA: TGCGCCAGCAGCCAAGGCCCGGGACTGGCTTTCTTT; CDR3 protein: CASSQGPGLAFF
V gene: TRBV9; clone size: few; D gene: -; J gene: TRBJ2-3; CDR3 DNA: TGTGCCAGCAGCGTAGCTACGGGGGGCACAGATACGCAGTATTTT; CDR3 protein: CASSVATGGTDTQYF
V gene: TRBV12-3/TRBV12-4; clone size: -; D gene: TRBD2; J gene: TRBJ2-5; CDR3 DNA: TGTGCCAGCAGCCTGGGACTAGGCGCCCAGTACTTC; CDR3 protein: CASSLGLGAQYF
V gene: TRBV11-2; clone size: -; D gene: -; J gene: TRBJ2-3; CDR3 DNA: TGTGCCAGCAGCTTAGAGGGCTACCGAGGAGATACGCAGTATTTT; CDR3 protein: CASSLEGYRGDTQYF
V gene: TRBV29-1; clone size: -; D gene: -; J gene: TRBJ1-5; CDR3 DNA: TGCAGCGTTGGAAGTAATAGCAATCAGCCCCAGCATTTT; CDR3 protein: CSVGSNSNQPQHF
V gene: TRBV12-3/TRBV12-4; clone size: -; D gene: TRBD1; J gene: TRBJ2-7; CDR3 DNA: TGTGCCAGCGGAGCCACCGGGACAGCCTACGAGCAGTACTTC; CDR3 protein: CASGATGTAYEQYF
V gene: TRBV29-1; clone size: once; D gene: -; J gene: TRBJ1-1; CDR3 DNA: TGCAGCGTTGACCCGGGGCTGAACACTGAAGCTTTCTTT; CDR3 protein: CSVDPGLNTEAFF
V gene: TRBV4-2; clone size: once; D gene: -; J gene: TRBJ1-1; CDR3 DNA: TGTGCCAGCAGCCAAGAAGGTCGGGGGCAAGCTTTCTTT; CDR3 protein: CASSQEGRGQAFF
V gene: TRBV5-6; clone size: -; D gene: -; J gene: TRBJ1-1; CDR3 DNA: TGTGCCAGCAGCCCCCGGAGAAGGATGAACACTGAAGCTTTCTTT; CDR3 protein: CASSPRRRMNTEAFF
V gene: TRBV11-3; clone size: -; D gene: -; J gene: TRBJ1-2; CDR3 DNA: TGTGCCAGCAGCTTACGACAGACGCACCACCACTATGGCTACACCTTC; CDR3 protein: CASSLRQTHHHYGYTF
V gene: TRBV14; clone size: -; D gene: -; J gene: TRBJ2-3; CDR3 DNA: TGTGCCAGCAGCCAAGATCTGGCGACAGATACGCAGTATTTT; CDR3 protein: CASSQDLATDTQYF
V gene: TRBV10-3; clone size: -; D gene: -; J gene: TRBJ1-1; CDR3 DNA: TGTGCCATCAGAATTAACACAGGTGATGAAGCTTTCTTT; CDR3 protein: CAIRINTGDEAFF
V gene: TRBV27; clone size: -; D gene: -; J gene: TRBJ2-2; CDR3 DNA: TGTGCCAGCACCGACGTGAACACCGGGGAGCTGTTTTTT; CDR3 protein: CASTDVNTGELFF
V gene: TRBV6-5; clone size: -; D gene: TRBD1; J gene: TRBJ1-2; CDR3 DNA: TGTGCCAGCAGCACCTCCGGGACAGCTTATGGCTACACCTTC; CDR3 protein: CASSTSGTAYGYTF
V gene: TRBV6-6; clone size: -; D gene: -; J gene: TRBJ1-4; CDR3 DNA: TGTGCCAGCAGGTCCCCCGGGGAAAAACTGTTTTTT; CDR3 protein: CASRSPGEKLFF
V gene: TRBV28; clone size: -; D gene: -; J gene: TRBJ1-1; CDR3 DNA: TGTGCCAGCAGTCCCACAGTCCGGCGGACTGAAGCTTTCTTT; CDR3 protein: CASSPTVRRTEAFF
V gene: TRBV20-1; clone size: -; D gene: -; J gene: TRBJ1-1; CDR3 DNA: TGCAGTGCTAGAGAGGCACAAGGGAACACTGAAGCTTTCTTT; CDR3 protein: CSAREAQGNTEAFF
V gene: TRBV11-2; clone size: few; D gene: TRBD2; J gene: TRBJ2-5; CDR3 DNA: TGTGCCAGCAGCCCGGGGACGGGGGGGTACCAAGAGACCCAGTACTTC; CDR3 protein: CASSPGTGGYQETQYF
V gene: TRBV19; clone size: -; D gene: TRBD1; J gene: TRBJ1-1; CDR3 DNA: TGTGCCAGCAAGACGAGACAGGGGGCTGCTTTCTTT; CDR3 protein: CASKTRQGAAFF
V gene: TRBV7-9; clone size: -; D gene: -; J gene: TRBJ1-2; CDR3 DNA: TGTGCCAGCAGCAGGGTCTGGGGGGGCGAGAAAGGCTACACCTTC; CDR3 protein: CASSRVWGGEKGYTF
V gene: TRBV28; clone size: -; D gene: TRBD2; J gene: TRBJ2-7; CDR3 DNA: TGTGCCAGCAGTTTTTTGGCTAGCGGCTCCTACGAGCAGTACTTC; CDR3 protein: CASSFLASGSYEQYF
V gene: TRBV20-1; clone size: -; D gene: TRBD1; J gene: TRBJ2-1; CDR3 DNA: TGCAGTGCTGTTACGGCAGGGGGTAACTACAATGAGCAGTTCTTC; CDR3 protein: CSAVTAGGNYNEQFF